Each of the 19 T cell receptor beta chains below was sequenced from the same sample in a study of T cell responses to AZD1222 COVID-19 vaccine. Libraries were prepared by immunoSEQ multiplex PCR; TCRdb keeps only in-frame clonotypes and omits some of them. The table has 93,000 or so clones, 88% seen once; the top ten hold around 20%. Sample: peripheral blood, taken on day 0 of AZD1222 vaccination. The receptor set was obtained from an adult in good health.

The chain combines TRBV6-5 with TRBJ1-2; unclear D gene. CDR1 is MNHEY, CDR2 SVGAGI, per germline. The ends were cut back, 3 bases at V and 3 bases at J, with 14 bases in the middle. This CDR3 is built from 15 residues. The CDR3 reads CASSYNVQAYYGYTF. As DNA, the CDR3 is TGTGCCAGCAGTTATAATGTCCAGGCCTACTATGGCTACACCTTC.

This sequence joins TRBV19 and TRBJ2-7; D may correspond to TRBD1 or TRBD2 (7 bases each). Trimming stripped 5 bases from V and 0 bases from J, with 17 bases between. CDR1 and CDR2 from the germline V gene are LNHDA and SQIVND (reference sequence). The CDR3 has 16 residues. The CDR3 DNA follows: TGTGCCAGTAGTGACTCACAGGGGACTACCTCCTACGAGCAGTACTTC. This sequence encodes CASSDSQGTTSYEQYF. The whole variable domain, remainder taken from reference TRBV19 and TRBJ2-7, is DGGITQSPKYLFRKEGQNVTLSCEQNLNHDAMYWYRQDPGQGLRLIYYSQIVNDFQKGDIAEGYSVSREKKESFPLTVTSAQKNPTAFYLCASSDSQGTTSYEQYFGPGTRLTVT.

V is TRBV6-6 and J is TRBJ1-6; unclear D gene. Trimming pared 7 bases from V and 7 bases from J, leaving 11 bases between. The CDR3 runs 13 residues. The V gene's germline CDR1 is MNHNY and CDR2 SVGAGI (reference sequence). The CDR3 loop is CASTPPGNSPLHF. Written as DNA, the CDR3 is TGTGCCAGCACCCCGCCCGGAAATTCACCCCTCCACTTT.

This chain joins TRBV6-2 or TRBV6-3 and TRBJ2-7, with 9 bases lining up with TRBD2. Germline V lookup: CDR1 MNHEY, CDR2 SVGEGT. V gave up 2 bases and J gave up 6 bases; unmatched junction bases: 5. The CDR3 covers 14 residues. The CDR3 reads CASSYVLAGGEQYF. The DNA for the CDR3 is TGTGCCAGCAGTTACGTACTAGCGGGCGGCGAGCAGTACTTC.

This rearrangement joins TRBV7-6 to TRBJ2-3; 8 bases map to TRBD2. CDR1 SGHVS and CDR2 FNYEAQ come from the germline V gene. CDR3 size: 16 residues. The V and J ends lost 4 bases and 0 bases, in that order; junction bases with no gene match: 6. The CDR3 region is CASSSSSGVSTDTQYF. CDR3 bases: TGTGCCAGCAGCTCCAGTAGCGGGGTTAGCACAGATACGCAGTATTTT.

The V gene is TRBV4-1, the J gene TRBJ1-1; TRBD1 might be the D (5 bases). Germline V gene lookup returns CDR1 MGHRA and CDR2 YSYEKL. The germline V and J ends were trimmed by 0 bases and 3 bases, with 11 bases remaining between them. The CDR3 runs to 15 residues. The CDR3 DNA is TGCGCCAGCAGCCAAGATACACTGGGGGACACTGAAGCTTTCTTT. Protein: CASSQDTLGDTEAFF.

The rearrangement joins TRBV7-9 to TRBJ2-5, with D possibly being TRBD2 (6 bases). The CDR3 contains 14 residues. Per the germline V gene, CDR1 is SEHNR and CDR2 is FQNEAQ (reference sequence). Deletions cut 5 bases from V and 5 bases from J, with 15 bases between. DNA for the CDR3: TGTGCCAGCAGCATCGGTGACCGGGAGGAGACCCAGTACTTC. Translation: CASSIGDREETQYF.

The chain couples TRBV5-3 to TRBJ2-7, with 16 bases that match TRBD2. TRBV5-3 is recorded as an ORF, its role being uncertain. V lost 1 base, J lost 6 bases, and 10 bases stayed unmatched. CDR3 size: 18 residues. CDR3 coding DNA: TGTGCCAGAAGCTTGAAACCGGGACTAGCGGGAGGGTGGACCGAGCAGTACTTC. Residues: CARSLKPGLAGGWTEQYF.

J is TRBJ1-2 and V is TRBV19, with 8 bases identical to TRBD1. The J segment lost 12 bases and the V segment lost 5 bases, leaving 14 bases of the junction unmatched. CDR3 size: 14 residues. Germline CDR1 is LNHDA and CDR2 is SQIVND (reference sequence). This CDR3 reads CASSAYYRTGTNTF. CDR3 DNA: TGTGCCAGTAGTGCGTATTATAGGACAGGGACGAACACCTTC.

J is TRBJ2-1 and V is TRBV18; tentatively, D is TRBD1 (5 bases). The CDR3 contains 13 residues. Germline V gene lookup returns CDR1 KGHSH and CDR2 LQKENI. The V end was cut by 3 bases, the J end by 9 bases, with 12 bases between. CDR3 in amino acids: CASSPTWGAEQFF. Written as DNA, the CDR3 is TGTGCCAGCTCACCCACATGGGGCGCTGAGCAGTTCTTC.

A single count supports this clone. The chain has TRBV14 and TRBJ1-6; the D gene is possibly TRBD1 (5 bases). The CDR3 totals 17 residues. CDR1 and CDR2 (germline): SGHDN, FVKESK. V dropped 0 bases and J dropped 7 bases, with 16 bases sitting between them. The CDR3 spells CASSQDREVPQNSPLHF. For the CDR3, the DNA is TGTGCCAGCAGCCAAGACAGGGAGGTACCGCAAAATTCACCCCTCCACTTT.

This sequence joins TRBV19 and TRBJ2-7, with 7 bases matching TRBD2. The junction had 6 bases not matched to a gene; V was cut back by 3 bases and J by 1 base. Germline-derived CDR1 and CDR2 are LNHDA and SQIVND (reference sequence). The CDR3 runs to 15 residues. The CDR3 DNA reads TGTGCCAGTAGTATTCAAGCTAGCGGATCCTACGAGCAGTACTTC. This translates into CASSIQASGSYEQYF.

The genes are TRBV12-3 or TRBV12-4 and TRBJ2-3; D is unclear. This CDR3 is built from 13 residues. Trimming cost V 4 bases and J 3 bases, with 8 bases left between them. As DNA, the CDR3 is TGTGCCAGCAGTTCTCAGACAACAGATACGCAGTATTTT. This sequence encodes CASSSQTTDTQYF.

The chain employs TRBV5-4 and TRBJ2-7; 7 bases fit TRBD1. Germline lookup yields CDR1 SGHNT and CDR2 YYREEE (reference sequence). The V segment lost 0 bases and the J segment 3 bases; nucleotides outside the gene matches: 6. The CDR3 has 15 residues. Here the CDR3 reads CASSLGDRDFYEQYF. DNA of the CDR3: TGTGCCAGCAGCTTGGGAGACAGGGATTTCTACGAGCAGTACTTC.

The rearrangement joins TRBV12-3 or TRBV12-4 to TRBJ1-1, with D perhaps TRBD1 (6 bases). The V end was cut by 2 bases, the J end by 10 bases, with 8 bases between. This CDR3 region has 11 residues. The CDR3, as DNA: TGTGCCAGCAGTTTAAACAGGGTAGCTTTCTTT. Its translation: CASSLNRVAFF.

The J gene is TRBJ2-3, the V gene TRBV6-6; D remains ambiguous. V was trimmed by 6 bases and J by 0 bases, leaving 7 bases between them. The CDR3 is 13 amino acids. The germline V gene has CDR1 MNHNY and CDR2 SVGAGI (reference sequence). The CDR3: CASRGTSTDTQYF. For the CDR3, the DNA is TGTGCCAGCAGGGGAACTAGCACAGATACGCAGTATTTT.

V is TRBV7-8 and J is TRBJ1-3; D not certain. CDR3 length: 11 amino acids. V was pared by 3 bases and J by 3 bases, with 0 bases between. The germline V gene has CDR1 SGHVS and CDR2 FQNEAQ. DNA of the CDR3: TGTGCCAGCAGCTTTGGAAACACCATATATTTT. It translates to CASSFGNTIYF.

The rearrangement uses TRBV6-5 and TRBJ2-5; D gene ambiguous. The CDR3 spans 14 residues. Trimming pared 5 bases from V and 6 bases from J, leaving 16 bases between. In germline, CDR1 is MNHEY, CDR2 SVGAGI. The CDR3 spells CASSPSQRLKTQYF. CDR3 nucleotides: TGTGCCAGCAGTCCCTCCCAGCGCTTAAAGACCCAGTACTTC.

This chain links TRBV28 with TRBJ1-2; possibly TRBD1 for D (5 bases). V was clipped by 10 bases and J by 8 bases, with 23 bases between them. Per germline, CDR1 MDHEN and CDR2 SYDVKM. The CDR3 is 14 residues long. The CDR3 loop is CATTTPAGMGGYTF. In DNA, the CDR3 is TGTGCCACCACTACCCCCGCAGGGATGGGAGGCTACACCTTC.